This TCR beta chain was obtained from a study of T cells after yellow fever vaccination. Study-wide background: Fractions low in cell number were prepared with SMART-Seq v4 Ultra Low Input. General study findings and limits: Peaking faster, on day 5 versus 15, the secondary response was nonetheless weaker. In post-booster samples, most primary-vaccination clones reappeared (approximately 95% CD4, roughly 88% CD8).

The CDR3 contains 15 residues. V lost 2 bases to trimming and J lost 3 bases; unmatched junction nucleotides: 3. Germline lookup yields CDR1 MNHEY and CDR2 SVGAGI. TCR cDNA was made by 5'RACE template switching, adding a universal primer site and UMIs. TCRdb reprocessed the 5' RACE reads via MiXCR and lists one record per CDR3 protein. The repertoire includes under 150,000 distinct CDR3 sequences, 12% to 15% of them detected once, and 43% sits in the top ten. As for this clonotype: Antigen unknown.

Source: CD8+ T cells sorted from PBMCs, taken 5 days after the yellow fever booster vaccination. The receptor comes from a man between 18 and 35 years old who received the YFV17D yellow fever vaccine. The chain employs TRBV6-5 and TRBJ2-3; 9 positions agree with TRBD2. CDR3 region: CASSYRLAGTDTQYF. For the CDR3, the DNA is TGTGCCAGCAGTTACCGGCTAGCGGGGACAGATACGCAGTATTTT.